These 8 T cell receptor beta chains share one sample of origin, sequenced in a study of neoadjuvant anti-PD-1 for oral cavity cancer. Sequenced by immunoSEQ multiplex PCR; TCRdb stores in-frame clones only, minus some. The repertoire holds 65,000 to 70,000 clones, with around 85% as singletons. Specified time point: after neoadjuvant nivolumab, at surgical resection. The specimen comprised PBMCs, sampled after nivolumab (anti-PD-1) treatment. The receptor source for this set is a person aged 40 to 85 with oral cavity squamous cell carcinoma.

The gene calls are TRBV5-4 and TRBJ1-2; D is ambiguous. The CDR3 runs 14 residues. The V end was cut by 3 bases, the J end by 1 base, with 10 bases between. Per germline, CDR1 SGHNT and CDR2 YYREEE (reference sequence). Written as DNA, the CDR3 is TGTGCCAGCAGCTCGCACAGTTTTAACTATGGCTACACCTTC. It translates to CASSSHSFNYGYTF.

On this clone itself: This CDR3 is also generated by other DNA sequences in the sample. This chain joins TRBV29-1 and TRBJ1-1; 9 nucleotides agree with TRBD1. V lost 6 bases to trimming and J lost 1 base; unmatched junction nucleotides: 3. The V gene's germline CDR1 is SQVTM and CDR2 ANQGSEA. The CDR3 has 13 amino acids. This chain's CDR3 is CSVKTGGNTEAFF. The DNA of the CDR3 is TGCAGCGTAAAGACAGGGGGGAACACTGAAGCTTTCTTT. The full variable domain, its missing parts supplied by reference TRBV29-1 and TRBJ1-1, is SAVISQKPSRDICQRGTSLTIQCQVDSQVTMMFWYRQQPGQSLTLIATANQGSEATYESGFVIDKFPISRPNLTFSTLTVSNMSPEDSSIYLCSVKTGGNTEAFFGQGTRLTVV.

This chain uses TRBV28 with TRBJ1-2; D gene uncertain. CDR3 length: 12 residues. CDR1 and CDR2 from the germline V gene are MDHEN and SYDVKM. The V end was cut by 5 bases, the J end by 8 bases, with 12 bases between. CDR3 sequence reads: CASSATWGGYTF. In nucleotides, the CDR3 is TGTGCCAGCAGTGCGACATGGGGAGGCTACACCTTC.

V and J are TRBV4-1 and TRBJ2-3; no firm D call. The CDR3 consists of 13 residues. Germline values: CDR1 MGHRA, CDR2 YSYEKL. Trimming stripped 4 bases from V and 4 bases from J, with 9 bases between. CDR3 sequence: CASSRLQPDTQYF. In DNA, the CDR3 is TGCGCCAGCAGCCGACTTCAGCCAGATACGCAGTATTTT.

CDR3 loop: CASSPVAGADTDTQYF. CDR3 nucleotides: TGCGCCAGCAGCCCCGTAGCGGGGGCCGACACAGATACGCAGTATTTT. The V gene is TRBV5-1, the J gene TRBJ2-3; 9 bases align to TRBD2. The CDR3 is made up of 16 amino acids. Germline lookup yields CDR1 SGHRS and CDR2 YFSETQ. V gave up 4 bases and J gave up 2 bases; unmatched junction bases: 8.

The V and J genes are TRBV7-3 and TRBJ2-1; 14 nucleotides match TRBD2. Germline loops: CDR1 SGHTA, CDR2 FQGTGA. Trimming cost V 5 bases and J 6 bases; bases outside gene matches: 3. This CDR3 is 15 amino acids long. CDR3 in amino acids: CASSTGTSGSNEQFF. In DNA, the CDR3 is TGTGCCAGCAGCACAGGGACTAGCGGGAGCAATGAGCAGTTCTTC.

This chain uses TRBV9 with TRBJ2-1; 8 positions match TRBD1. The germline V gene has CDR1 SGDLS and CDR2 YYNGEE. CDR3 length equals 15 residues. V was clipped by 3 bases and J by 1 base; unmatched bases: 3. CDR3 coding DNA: TGTGCCAGCAGCGCTCAGGGGGCTTCCTACAATGAGCAGTTCTTC. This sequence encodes CASSAQGASYNEQFF. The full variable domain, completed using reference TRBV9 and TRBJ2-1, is DSGVTQTPKHLITATGQRVTLRCSPRSGDLSVYWYQQSLDQGLQFLIQYYNGEERAKGNILERFSAQQFPDLHSELNLSSLELGDSALYFCASSAQGASYNEQFFGPGTRLTVL.

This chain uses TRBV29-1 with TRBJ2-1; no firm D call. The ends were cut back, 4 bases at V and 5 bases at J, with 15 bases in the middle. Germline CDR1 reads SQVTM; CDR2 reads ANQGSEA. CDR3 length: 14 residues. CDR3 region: CSVGGLRANNEQFF. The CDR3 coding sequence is TGCAGCGTTGGCGGCCTCCGGGCGAACAATGAGCAGTTCTTC.